What follows is one T cell receptor (beta chain) and its context. Its antigen is not identified. The ends lost 4 bases at V and 7 bases at J; junction bases unmatched: 15. This CDR3 contains 16 residues. Germline CDR1 MNHEY, CDR2 SMNVEV (reference sequence). Generated by immunoSEQ multiplex PCR, the TCRdb table keeps only in-frame clones and is missing some. The sample has approximately 120,000 clones, 87% seen once. The sample comes from a study of T cell responses to AZD1222 COVID-19 vaccine. Study observations and caveats: Reports indicate that nearly half of spike-specific TCRs are directed at unmutated variant regions. Possibly, clonal diversity was underestimated; donors were largely white British and included more females.

This clonotype was sampled from an adult in good health. The chain recombines TRBV27 with TRBJ1-2; 7 bases fit TRBD1. The starting material was peripheral blood, obtained on day 0 of AZD1222 vaccination. In DNA form, the CDR3 reads TGTGCCAGCAGTTCGGGGCGGGGAGGGGGCGTTGGTGGCTACACCTTC. It encodes CASSSGRGGGVGGYTF.